Listed below are T cell receptor beta chains from one sample, sequenced in a study of T cells expressing NK-cell markers. TCRdb derives one entry per CDR3 protein from the 5' RACE reads, leaving out DNA. This table lists 400,000 to 550,000 distinct CDR3 sequences. Sequencing was done on a sample of blood T cells: a sorted CD56 or NKG2C T cell subset, CD4+ or CD8+ T cells, or bulk PBMC T cells (not recorded which). The receptors were gathered from a woman aged 18-70 years in good health. The CDR3 runs from the conserved cysteine through the conserved F or W.

TRBV3-1,TRBJ2-5,12,CASSLPKGTQYF
TRBV20-1,TRBJ2-7,11,CSVGDSYEQYF
TRBV6-1,TRBJ2-7,14,CASKPGQGSYEQYF
TRBV29-1,TRBJ1-2,11,CSVRLWNGYTF
TRBV7-8,TRBJ2-3,17,CASSLGLGAGGIDTQYF
TRBV7-9,TRBJ1-5,14,CASSLKEYNQPQHF
TRBV12-3/TRBV12-4,TRBJ1-6,14,CASSPLGGNSPLHF
TRBV20-1,TRBJ2-7,12,CSASPGSYEQYF
TRBV20-1,TRBJ2-3,14,CSARQYTSTDTQYF
TRBV20-1,TRBJ1-2,16,CSARPSGLVWAYGYTF
TRBV20-1,TRBJ2-2,15,CSAPQSVGVVGELFF
TRBV11-2,TRBJ2-5,13,CASSPRDRRSQYF
TRBV27,TRBJ2-1,16,CASSSLAGGTDDEQFF
TRBV21-1,TRBJ2-3,18,CASSNSAGGRPSTDTQYF
TRBV7-2,TRBJ2-3,15,CASSLSGRAEDTQYF
TRBV12-3/TRBV12-4,TRBJ2-2,17,CASSSGRAGANTGELFF
TRBV6-2/TRBV6-3,TRBJ2-3,14,CASSYSSAPDTQYF
TRBV5-1,TRBJ1-5,13,CASSPEGLQPQHF
TRBV20-1,TRBJ2-5,12,CSADRGQETQYF
TRBV12-3/TRBV12-4,TRBJ2-4,14,CASTGTGGFDIQYF
TRBV11-2,TRBJ2-4,15,CASSLVWDSKNIQYF
TRBV28,TRBJ1-2,12,CASSSAVYGYTF
TRBV9,TRBJ2-1,14,CASSPRRTYNEQFF
TRBV6-5,TRBJ1-3,17,CASSYSLGADTGNTIYF
TRBV4-1,TRBJ2-5,17,CASSQDPGQGTQETQYF
TRBV6-5,TRBJ1-1,13,CASSYTLNTEAFF
TRBV20-1,TRBJ1-5,13,CSARIELDQPQHF
TRBV5-8,TRBJ2-3,15,CASSSDISSTDTQYF
TRBV30,TRBJ2-1,12,CAWSPGSFEQFF
TRBV29-1,TRBJ2-7,18,CSVLTDPDLTTGSYEQYF
TRBV12-3/TRBV12-4,TRBJ2-2,15,CASSPTSRPTGELFF
TRBV20-1,TRBJ1-1,12,CSAAMLNTEAFF
TRBV20-1,TRBJ2-1,14,CSATSQGSYNEQFF
TRBV11-2,TRBJ2-3,16,CASSLVPGSATDTQYF
TRBV12-3/TRBV12-4,TRBJ2-5,13,CASAWRRQETQYF
TRBV5-1,TRBJ2-5,13,CASSRLGEETQYF
TRBV20-1,TRBJ2-1,14,CSAPRSGPPYEQFF
TRBV28,TRBJ2-6,14,CASSKYSGANVLTF
TRBV12-3/TRBV12-4,TRBJ2-2,12,CASRQDTGELFF
TRBV19,TRBJ2-1,12,CASSTPSGEQFF
TRBV7-6,TRBJ2-1,15,CASSLGGSGEEEQFF
TRBV3-1,TRBJ2-5,16,CASSSGLAGTPGTQYF
TRBV12-3/TRBV12-4,TRBJ1-4,13,CASSFPANEKLFF
TRBV5-4,TRBJ2-5,15,CASSSGLAGEETQYF
TRBV7-2,TRBJ2-7,14,CASSFGLAGTEQYF
TRBV4-1,TRBJ2-1,15,CASSRYRDYNNEQFF
TRBV15,TRBJ2-7,15,CATSRDQQPTYEQYF
TRBV3-1,TRBJ2-7,14,CASSHKTGGREQYF
TRBV20-1,TRBJ2-1,16,CSARDLYQQGYNEQFF
TRBV28,TRBJ2-1,14,CASSLRSVYNEQFF
TRBV12-3/TRBV12-4,TRBJ2-3,14,CASSARGGRDTQYF